This T cell receptor beta chain stems from a study of OX40 agonist ivuxolimab in advanced cancers. The overall study: Cancers in dose escalation were hepatocellular, melanoma, renal cell and head and neck.

Germline lookup yields CDR1 MNHNS and CDR2 SASEGT. This CDR3 is built from 14 residues. The germline V and J ends were trimmed by 2 bases and 6 bases, with 14 bases remaining between them. TCRdb keeps only in-frame clones here, not all; method: immunoSEQ multiplex PCR. Of tens of thousands of clones listed, 70% to 90% were seen once; the top ten hold over 0.45%. Study results and limitations: Patients who responded partially at 0.1-3.0 mg/kg showed clonal expansion ranking among the lowest.

Note on this clone: Its antigen is as yet unknown.

This receptor was taken from an adult with an advanced solid tumor such as melanoma, head and neck, liver or kidney cancer. This specimen was CD4+ or CD8+ T cells sorted from blood, taken in a trial of the OX40 agonist ivuxolimab. The chain joins TRBV6-1 to TRBJ2-7, with unresolved D. CDR3 DNA sequence: TGTGCCAGCAGTGAAAGCAAGGGATTAAGCGAGCAGTACTTC. Its protein is CASSESKGLSEQYF.